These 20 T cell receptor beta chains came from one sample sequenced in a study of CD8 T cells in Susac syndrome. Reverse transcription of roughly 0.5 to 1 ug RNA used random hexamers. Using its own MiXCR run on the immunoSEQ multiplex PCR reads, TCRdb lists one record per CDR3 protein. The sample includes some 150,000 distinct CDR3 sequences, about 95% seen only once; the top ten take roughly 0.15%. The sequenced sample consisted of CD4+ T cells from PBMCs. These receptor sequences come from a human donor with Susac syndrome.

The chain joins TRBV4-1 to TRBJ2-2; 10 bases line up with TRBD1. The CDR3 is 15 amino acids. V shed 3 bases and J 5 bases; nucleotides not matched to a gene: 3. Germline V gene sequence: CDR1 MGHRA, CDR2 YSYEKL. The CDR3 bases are TGCGCCAGCAGCCAGCTGGGACAGGGGACCGGGGAGCTGTTTTTT. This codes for CASSQLGQGTGELFF.

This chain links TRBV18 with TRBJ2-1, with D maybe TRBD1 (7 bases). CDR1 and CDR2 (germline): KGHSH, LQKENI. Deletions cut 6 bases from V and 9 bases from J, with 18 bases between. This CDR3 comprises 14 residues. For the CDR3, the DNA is TGTGCCAGCTCCCCGGAGGAGGGGGCCAGTGAGCAGTTCTTC. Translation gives CASSPEEGASEQFF.

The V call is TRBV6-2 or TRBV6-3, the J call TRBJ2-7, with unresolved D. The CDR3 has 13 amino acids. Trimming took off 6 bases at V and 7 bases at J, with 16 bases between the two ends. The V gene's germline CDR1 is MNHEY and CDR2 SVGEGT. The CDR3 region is CASSLTTLGEQYF. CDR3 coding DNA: TGTGCCAGCAGCCTAACGACCCTGGGGGAGCAGTACTTC.

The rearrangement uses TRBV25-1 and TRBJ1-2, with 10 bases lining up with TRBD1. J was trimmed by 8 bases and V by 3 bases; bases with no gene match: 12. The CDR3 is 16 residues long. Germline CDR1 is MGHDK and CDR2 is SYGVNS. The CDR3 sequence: CASSDPLGQGKKGYTF. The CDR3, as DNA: TGTGCCAGCAGTGACCCGCTGGGACAGGGGAAGAAAGGCTACACCTTC.

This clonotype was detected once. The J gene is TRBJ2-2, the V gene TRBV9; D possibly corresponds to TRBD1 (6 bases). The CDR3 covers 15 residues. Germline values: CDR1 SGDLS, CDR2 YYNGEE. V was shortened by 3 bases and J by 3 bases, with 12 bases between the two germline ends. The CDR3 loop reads CASSAYRADTGELFF. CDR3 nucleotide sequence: TGTGCCAGCAGCGCCTACAGGGCCGACACCGGGGAGCTGTTTTTT.

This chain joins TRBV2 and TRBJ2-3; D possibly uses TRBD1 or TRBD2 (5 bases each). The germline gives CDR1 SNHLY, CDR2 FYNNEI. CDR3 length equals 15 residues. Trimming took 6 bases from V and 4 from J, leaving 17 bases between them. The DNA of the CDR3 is TGTGCCAGCAGGCCCCTAGACGGGGCCGCAGATACGCAGTATTTT. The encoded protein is CASRPLDGAADTQYF.

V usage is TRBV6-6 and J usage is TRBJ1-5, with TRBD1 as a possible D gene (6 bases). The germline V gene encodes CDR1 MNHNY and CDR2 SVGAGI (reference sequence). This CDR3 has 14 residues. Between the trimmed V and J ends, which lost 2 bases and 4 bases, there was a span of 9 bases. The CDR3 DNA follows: TGTGCCAGCAGTTACCTTACAGGGAATCAGCCCCAGCATTTT. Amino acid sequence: CASSYLTGNQPQHF.

The CDR3 DNA is TGTGCCAGCAGCTTAGCATCAGGGTTTAACTATGGCTACACCTTC. This codes for CASSLASGFNYGYTF. The gene calls are TRBV7-8 and TRBJ1-2, with D maybe TRBD1 (5 bases). This CDR3 spans 15 amino acids. Germline-derived CDR1 and CDR2 are SGHVS and FQNEAQ. V was pared by 0 bases and J by 1 base, with 9 bases between. The variable domain in full, completed from reference TRBV7-8 and TRBJ1-2, reads GAGVSQSPRYKVAKRGQDVALRCDPISGHVSLFWYQQALGQGPEFLTYFQNEAQLDKSGLPSDRFFAERPEGSVSTLKIQRTQQEDSAVYLCASSLASGFNYGYTFGSGTRLTVV.

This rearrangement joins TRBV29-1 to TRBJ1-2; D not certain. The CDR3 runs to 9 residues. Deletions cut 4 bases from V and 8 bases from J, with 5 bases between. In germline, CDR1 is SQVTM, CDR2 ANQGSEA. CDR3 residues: CSVGQGYTF. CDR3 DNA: TGCAGCGTTGGTCAGGGCTACACCTTC.

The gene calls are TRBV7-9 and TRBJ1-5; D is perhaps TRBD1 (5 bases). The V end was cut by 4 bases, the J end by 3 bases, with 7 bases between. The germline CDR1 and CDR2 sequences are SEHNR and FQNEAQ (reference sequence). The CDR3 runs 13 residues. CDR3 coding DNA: TGTGCCAGCAGCTCGACAGACAATCAGCCCCAGCATTTT. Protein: CASSSTDNQPQHF. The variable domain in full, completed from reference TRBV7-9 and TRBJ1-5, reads DTGVSQNPRHKITKRGQNVTFRCDPISEHNRLYWYRQTLGQGPEFLTYFQNEAQLEKSRLLSDRFSAERPKGSFSTLEIQRTEQGDSAMYLCASSSTDNQPQHFGDGTRLSIL.

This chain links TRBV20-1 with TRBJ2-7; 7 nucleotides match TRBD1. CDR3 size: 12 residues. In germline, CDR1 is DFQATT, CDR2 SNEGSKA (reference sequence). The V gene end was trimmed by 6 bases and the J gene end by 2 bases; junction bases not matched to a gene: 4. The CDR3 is CSAPGQAYEQYF. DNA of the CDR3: TGCAGTGCCCCTGGACAGGCCTACGAGCAGTACTTC.

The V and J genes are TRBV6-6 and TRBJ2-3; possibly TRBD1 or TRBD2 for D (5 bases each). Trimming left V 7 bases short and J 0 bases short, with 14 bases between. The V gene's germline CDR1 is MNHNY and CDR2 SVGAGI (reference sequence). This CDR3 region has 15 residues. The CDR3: CASIHRGQSTDTQYF. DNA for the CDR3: TGTGCCAGCATCCACCGGGGCCAAAGCACAGATACGCAGTATTTT.

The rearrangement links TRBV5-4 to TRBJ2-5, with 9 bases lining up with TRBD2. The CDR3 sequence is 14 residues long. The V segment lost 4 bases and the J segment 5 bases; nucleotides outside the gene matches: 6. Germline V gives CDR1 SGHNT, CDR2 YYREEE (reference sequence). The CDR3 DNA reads TGTGCCAGCAGCGCGGGGGGGGCCGAGGAGACCCAGTACTTC. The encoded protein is CASSAGGAEETQYF.

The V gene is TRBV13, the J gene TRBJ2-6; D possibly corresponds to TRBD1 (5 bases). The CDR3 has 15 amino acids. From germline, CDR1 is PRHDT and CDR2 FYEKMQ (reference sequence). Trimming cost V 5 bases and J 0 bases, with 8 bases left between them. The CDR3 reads CASSRQSSGANVLTF. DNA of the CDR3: TGTGCCAGCAGCCGACAGTCCTCTGGGGCCAACGTCCTGACTTTC.

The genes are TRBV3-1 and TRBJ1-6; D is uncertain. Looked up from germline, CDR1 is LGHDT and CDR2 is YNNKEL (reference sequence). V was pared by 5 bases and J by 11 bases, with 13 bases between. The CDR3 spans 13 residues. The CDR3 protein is CASSSIGGAPLHF. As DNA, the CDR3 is TGTGCCAGCAGCTCTATAGGTGGCGCACCCCTCCACTTT. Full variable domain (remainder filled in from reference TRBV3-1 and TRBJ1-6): DTAVSQTPKYLVTQMGNDKSIKCEQNLGHDTMYWYKQDSKKFLKIMFSYNNKELIINETVPNRFSPKSPDKAHLNLHINSLELGDSAVYFCASSSIGGAPLHFGNGTRLTVT.

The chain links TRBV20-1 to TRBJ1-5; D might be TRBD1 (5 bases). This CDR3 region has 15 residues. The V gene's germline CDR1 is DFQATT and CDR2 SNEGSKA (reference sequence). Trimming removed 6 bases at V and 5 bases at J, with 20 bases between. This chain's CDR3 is CSATDLQAPDQPQHF. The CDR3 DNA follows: TGCAGTGCCACGGACCTACAGGCCCCCGATCAGCCCCAGCATTTT.

The CDR3 here is CATSRDTETQYF. CDR3 in DNA: TGTGCCACCAGCAGAGATACGGAGACCCAGTACTTC. The chain employs TRBV15 and TRBJ2-5; D is unresolved. V was trimmed by 0 bases and J by 5 bases, leaving 4 bases between them. Per the germline V gene, CDR1 is LNHNV and CDR2 is YYDKDF (reference sequence). This CDR3 has 12 residues.

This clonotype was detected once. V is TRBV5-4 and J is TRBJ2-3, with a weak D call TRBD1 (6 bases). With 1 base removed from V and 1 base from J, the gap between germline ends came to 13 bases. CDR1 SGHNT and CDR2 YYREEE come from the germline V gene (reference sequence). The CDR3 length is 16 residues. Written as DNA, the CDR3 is TGTGCCAGCAGCTTGATGGGGGCCCCGGGCACAGATACGCAGTATTTT. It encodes CASSLMGAPGTDTQYF.

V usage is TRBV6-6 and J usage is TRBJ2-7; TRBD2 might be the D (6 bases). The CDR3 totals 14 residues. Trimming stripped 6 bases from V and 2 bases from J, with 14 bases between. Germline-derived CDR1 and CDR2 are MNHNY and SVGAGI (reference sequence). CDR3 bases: TGTGCCAGCAGCCCCGGGGGACCCCCCTACGAGCAGTACTTC. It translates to CASSPGGPPYEQYF.

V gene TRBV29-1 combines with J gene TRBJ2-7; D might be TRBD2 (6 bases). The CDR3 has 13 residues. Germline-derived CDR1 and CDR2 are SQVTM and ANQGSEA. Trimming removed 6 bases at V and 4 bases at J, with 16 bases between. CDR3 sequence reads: CSVRGTVVYEQYF. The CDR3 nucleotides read TGCAGCGTCCGCGGGACGGTCGTATACGAGCAGTACTTC.